This TCR beta chain was recovered during a study of post-analysis software for immune sequencing data. As for the study in general: Progressive-relapsing, secondary progressive and relapsing-remitting multiple sclerosis were among the disease courses included.

Study-wide findings and caveats: F measure clustering grouped samples strongly by preparation batch. Compared with controls, patients had more of five TRBV segments, including TRBV5-6, TRBV5-1 and TRBV20-1. Significantly lower normalized Chao1 diversity was seen in multiple sclerosis patients than in controls.

Germline loops: CDR1 MNHEY, CDR2 SMNVEV (reference sequence). The V end lost 4 bases, the J end lost 5 bases, and 15 bases lay between the germline ends. CDR3 size: 15 residues. Details on this clonotype: Its matching antigen is unknown.

Presence of unique molecular identifiers characterized the TCR beta cDNA libraries. Some 500,000 cDNA molecules were obtained per 1 to 10 million input T cells. TCRdb re-called the PCR reads through MiXCR, storing one row per CDR3 protein. Of fewer than 600,000 distinct CDR3 sequences listed, over 35% are singletons. The receptor comes from a girl aged 5 to 17 with multiple sclerosis. This rearrangement joins TRBV27 to TRBJ2-1; TRBD2 is a possible D gene (7 bases). Sequenced input: blood. The CDR3 here is CASSWGGGSNNEQFF. For the CDR3, the DNA is TGTGCCAGCAGTTGGGGGGGCGGGAGTAACAATGAGCAGTTCTTC.